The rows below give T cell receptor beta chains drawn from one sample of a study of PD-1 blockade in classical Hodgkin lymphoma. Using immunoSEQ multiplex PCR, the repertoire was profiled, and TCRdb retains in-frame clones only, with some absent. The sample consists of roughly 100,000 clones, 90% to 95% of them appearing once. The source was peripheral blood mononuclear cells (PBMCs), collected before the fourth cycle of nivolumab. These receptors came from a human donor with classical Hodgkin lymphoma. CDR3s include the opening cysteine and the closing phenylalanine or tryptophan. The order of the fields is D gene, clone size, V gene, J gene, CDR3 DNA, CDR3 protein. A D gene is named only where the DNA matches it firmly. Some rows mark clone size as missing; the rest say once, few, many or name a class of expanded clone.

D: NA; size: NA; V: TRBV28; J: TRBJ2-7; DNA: TGTGCCAGCAGTTTCGCAGCTACCTACGAGCAGTACTTC; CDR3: CASSFAATYEQYF
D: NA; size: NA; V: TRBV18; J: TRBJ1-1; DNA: TGTGCCAGCTCACCATTGGCGGCGGAGGGTACTGAAGCTTTCTTT; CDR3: CASSPLAAEGTEAFF
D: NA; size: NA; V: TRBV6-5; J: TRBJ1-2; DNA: TGTGCCAGCAGTTACAGGCCGGACAGTTCCTATGGCTACACCTTC; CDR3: CASSYRPDSSYGYTF
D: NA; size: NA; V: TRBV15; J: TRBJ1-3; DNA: TGTGCCACCAGCAAAGACAGGAGCTCTGGAAACACCATATATTTT; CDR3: CATSKDRSSGNTIYF
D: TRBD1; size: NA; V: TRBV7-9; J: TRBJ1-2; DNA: TGTGCCAGCAGCACTTCGGACAGGCTAGGGGGCTACACCTTC; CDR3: CASSTSDRLGGYTF
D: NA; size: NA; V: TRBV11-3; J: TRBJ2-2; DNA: TGTGCCAGCAGCTTAGGGACTCTCGGGGAGCTGTTTTTT; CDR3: CASSLGTLGELFF
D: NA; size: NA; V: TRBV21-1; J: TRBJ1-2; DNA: TGTGCCAGCACCTCTCCCCAGACCGTCGATTGGGTAATCCATGGCTACACCTTC; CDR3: CASTSPQTVDWVIHGYTF
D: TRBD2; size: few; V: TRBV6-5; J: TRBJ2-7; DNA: TGTGCCAGTCGGCGGGGGGGAAGCTCCTACGAGCAGTACTTC; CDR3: CASRRGGSSYEQYF
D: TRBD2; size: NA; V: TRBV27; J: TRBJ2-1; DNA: TGTGCCAGCAGTTTATGGGCTAGCGGGAGGGCCAGGCGCGATGAGCAGTTCTTC; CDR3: CASSLWASGRARRDEQFF
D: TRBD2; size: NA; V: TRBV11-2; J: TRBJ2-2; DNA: TGTGCCAGCAAAGAATTACACAGGCTAGCGGATAACACCGGGGAGCTGTTTTTT; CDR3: CASKELHRLADNTGELFF
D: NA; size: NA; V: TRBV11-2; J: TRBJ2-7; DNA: TGTGCCAGCAGCTCAATAGGGTTACGAGTGCAGTACTTC; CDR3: CASSSIGLRVQYF